This entry is about one T cell receptor beta chain. Its target antigen remains unknown. This record belongs to a study of cytomegalovirus exposure and HLA in healthy donors (dated by TCRdb to about 2017). Looking at the study overall: An earlier analysis of roughly 610 of the donors reported under 300 Gb of sequence data and 95 million to 140 million unique TCR beta sequences obtained from approximately 180 million T cells. About 320 gigabases of sequencing data and approximately 93 million unique TCR sequences were included in an early release covering about 600 HLA-typed donors. Among the roughly 400 genotyped donors, around 81% belonged to the genetic ancestry cluster associated with self-reported Caucasian donors. The study aimed to test whether signatures of past pathogen exposure could be identified by cataloging public T cell receptors. The study profiled the T cell repertoires of hundreds of subjects by immunosequencing and related them to cytomegalovirus serostatus. Besides the first cohort of approximately 710 subjects, a separate validation cohort made up of some 110 different subjects was used. High-throughput TCR immunosequencing, statistical association of individual TCRs with disease status, and machine learning were combined to predict cytomegalovirus infection status. To study patterns of TCR occurrence, a later analysis re-analyzed previously published TCR beta repertoires from hundreds of donors and added high-resolution HLA genotyping. Rather than using new phenotypic data, the later analysis identified candidate immune exposures from TCR beta sequences and from how often those sequences occurred across donors. An earlier analysis of more than 450 of the donors used high-throughput TCR beta sequencing to judge whether each TCR beta V gene segment behaved as functional or pseudogenic. Alongside the repertoire data, information on donor age, sex, ethnicity and CMV serostatus was compiled. A later genetic analysis used genome-wide SNP genotypes for about three fifths of the 666 donors, treating that subset as a discovery cohort. All discovery cohort repertoires had been generated using a single sequencing platform. HLA typing included class I and class II loci at four-digit resolution. The number of typed donors differed by locus: about 620-640 for A, B, C, DRB1 and DQB1; about 520 for DQA1; some 590 for DPA1; and around 450 for DPB1. Roughly five DR-DQ haplotypes were handled as single units for association and clustering, since linkage in the cohort was strong. On average, 235,054 unique TCR beta nucleotide sequences were sequenced per donor among fewer than 500 genotyped donors of the cohort, with roughly a sixth of those sequences being non-productive. The paper as a whole reports these results and caveats: According to a later analysis, parvovirus B19, influenza, CMV and Epstein-Barr virus appeared linked to several top co-occurrence clusters. In a later analysis, most CMV-associated TCR beta chains were found to appear HLA-restricted, with HLA associations seemingly driven largely by CMV exposure. A further reported finding was that TCR beta sequences accurately predicted the HLA-A and HLA-B alleles for most subjects in the first cohort. The classifier was reported to diagnose cytomegalovirus status with high specificity and sensitivity in both the original cohort and the validation cohort. In a later analysis, the rate of TCR association differed among HLA loci, with DRB1 alleles having the most associated TCRs and HLA-C alleles having the fewest. Broadly in line with IMGT annotations, most TCR beta V segments showed up in productive rearrangements about 87% or about 30% of the time in an earlier analysis of several hundred of the donors. In this cohort, only TCR beta chains were sequenced, and detectable features were limited by the absence of alpha or paired-chain data. It was suggested by the authors that the approach could potentially be generalized to other disease states and immunological phenotypes. A group of highly shared sequence variants was considered likely to be a technical artifact of the sequencing pipeline. At a false discovery rate of 0.05, a later analysis linked approximately 18,000 TCR beta sequences to specific HLA alleles. Because HLA typing was missing for some donors at each locus, association tests included only the typed subset. The only immune exposure information available for the cohort was CMV serostatus. Assigning TCR associations to individual alleles was difficult when HLA alleles, especially DR and DQ, strongly co-occurred. In vitro tests confirmed that a few of the cytomegalovirus-associated TCR beta chains recognize cytomegalovirus antigens. Correlated functional status among segregating V segments might reflect linkage disequilibrium, but an unknown experimental factor could not be ruled out. Because the 87-base-pair reads could not distinguish some IMGT-functional V segments, including TRBV6-2 and TRBV6-3, those segments were excluded. A total of around 150 TCR beta chains were listed by the study as associated with cytomegalovirus. While some public TCRs were present in many individuals, most TCR sequences turned up only very rarely across donors. An association between a missense DCLRE1C variant and V-gene and J-gene trimming of TCR beta chains was found in a later genetic analysis and replicated in an independent cohort. A later genetic analysis reported fewer N-insertions in productive TCRs among donors in an Asian-associated ancestry cluster than the roughly 700-donor mean. In a later analysis, HLA-associated TCR beta chains were found to be more clonally expanded and to have lower generation probabilities than equally common non-associated chains. Because counts were too low, seventeen rarely observed V segments, including chromosome 9 orphons, were excluded from the earlier analysis of roughly 580 of the donors. Sequencing depth was assumed to be roughly uniform across donors in the presence/absence analyses, though that assumption may not hold.

The cohort was made up of several hundred healthy bone marrow donors. Cohort members were all nominally healthy when sampled, although unrecorded immune exposures were likely present. The donor tested CMV seropositive and was one of the 289 seropositive cohort members. A peripheral blood sample was provided by each donor, and peripheral blood mononuclear cells were used for TCR beta sequencing. Genomic DNA was extracted from the blood cell samples with the Qiagen DNeasy Blood Extraction Kit. The CDR3 starts with the cysteine, ends with the phenylalanine, and has 12 residues. The CDR3 DNA has 36 bases and is translated from base 1. Based on the germline V gene, the CDR1 and CDR2 sequences are SGHRS and YFSETQ. Relative to germline, V is 1 base shorter and J is 4 bases shorter, with 5 bases between their ends. Libraries were constructed by the immunoSEQ multiplex PCR assay. The multiplex PCR relied on a mix of 60 forward primers for TCR Vbeta segments and 13 reverse primers for TCR Jbeta segments. Amplification of the CDR3 region of rearranged TCR beta genes was performed with a multiplex PCR assay on genomic DNA. The Illumina HiSeq System was used to sequence the amplified TCR beta libraries as 87-base-pair reads. On the study's bioinformatics: In a later analysis, some 80 million unique TCR beta chains were counted across the 500 to 700 repertoires, and about 10 million of these chains were shared by at least two donors. To remove PCR and sequencing errors, raw reads were error-corrected and collapsed into unique sequences using a nearest-neighbor algorithm that merged closely related sequences. To assign V, D and J gene segments, CDR3 sequences were aligned to IMGT reference sequences. Each retained sequence needed at least a six-nucleotide match to both a V gene segment and a J gene segment. Rearrangements were classified as productive when the CDR3 lacked stop codons and remained in frame with V and J, and all other rearrangements were classified as non-productive. Following IMGT convention, CDR3 was defined as the stretch from the second conserved V-encoded cysteine up to the conserved J-encoded phenylalanine. The earlier analysis of about 590 of the donors excluded sequences that lacked an unambiguous match to a single V gene segment. In an earlier analysis of approximately 590 of the donors, a V segment was called functional when productive rearrangements were above 56.7%, and segregating when the standard deviation between donors exceeded 5%. A statistical classification framework was built to diagnose cytomegalovirus status from the catalog of TCR beta chain sequences. A later analysis assigned V and J genes by comparing TCR nucleotide sequences with IMGT/GENE-DB human TR gene sequences. The TCRdist pipeline was used in a later analysis to assign CDR3 sequences and most-parsimonious VDJ recombination scenarios. In a later analysis, each TCR beta chain was defined by its CDR3 amino acid sequence together with its V-gene family, and reads lacking a unique V-gene family were excluded. In a later analysis, approximately 590 highly shared, low-generation-probability nucleotide sequences were removed to address suspected cross-contamination and a sequencing artifact. A later analysis calculated a clonal expansion index for each public chain from normalized within-repertoire ranks of inferred template counts. In a later analysis, generation probabilities were computed with a VDJ recombination model fitted to out-of-frame rearrangements, and the resulting probabilities were checked against IGoR. A later analysis scored TCR-TCR, TCR-HLA and TCR-CMV co-occurrence with hypergeometric tests, applying a repertoire-size bias correction to TCR pairs. To estimate false discovery rates, a later analysis permuted the HLA or CMV assignments 20 times. In a later analysis, co-occurring TCRs were grouped using DBSCAN, with TCRdist sequence similarity added in when clustering inside HLA-allele-positive subsets. Co-occurrence clustering excluded repertoires with fewer than 30,000 or more than 120,000 public chains, plus five with anomalous nucleotide sharing. The source is immuneACCESS, and TCRdb retained only in-frame sequences with V and J called. Part of the clones is not carried over; for the studies checked, unresolved V genes explain less than half of this, and the remainder is unexplained. The V and J calls and clone size come from that table; D and trimming were worked out from the DNA. This sample's table carries about 52,000 clones. The top ten clonotypes cover more than 9.5% of the sample.

The TCR sequence derives from a woman aged 45 to 65 in good health and CMV-seropositive. The sample comprised PBMCs. The sequence joins TRBV5-1 to TRBJ2-5; the best D guess is TRBD1, with 5 bases matching. The nucleotide sequence reads as follows: TGCGCCAGCAGCTTGCAGGGAGAGACCCAGTACTTC. Its translation is CASSLQGETQYF.